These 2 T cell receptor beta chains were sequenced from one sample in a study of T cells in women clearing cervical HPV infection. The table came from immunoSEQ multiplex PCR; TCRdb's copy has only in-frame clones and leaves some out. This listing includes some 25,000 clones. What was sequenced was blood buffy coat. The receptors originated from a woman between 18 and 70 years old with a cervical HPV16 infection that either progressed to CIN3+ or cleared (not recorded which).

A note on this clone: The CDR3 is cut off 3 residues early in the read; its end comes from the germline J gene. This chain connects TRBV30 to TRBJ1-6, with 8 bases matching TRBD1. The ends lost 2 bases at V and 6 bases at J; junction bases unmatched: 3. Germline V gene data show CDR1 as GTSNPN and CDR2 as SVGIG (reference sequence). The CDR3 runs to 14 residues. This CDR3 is CAWSQDRANSPLHF. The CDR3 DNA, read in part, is TGTGCCTGGAGTCAGGACAGGGCTAATTCACCC.

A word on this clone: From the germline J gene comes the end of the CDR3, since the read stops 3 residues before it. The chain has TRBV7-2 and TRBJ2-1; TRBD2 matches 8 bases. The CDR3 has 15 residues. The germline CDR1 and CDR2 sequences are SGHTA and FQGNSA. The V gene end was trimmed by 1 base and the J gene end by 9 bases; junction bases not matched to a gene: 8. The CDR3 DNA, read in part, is TGTGCCAGCAGCTTAGTTAAACTAGCGGCTGGTGAG. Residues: CASSLVKLAAGE. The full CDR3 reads CASSLVKLAAGEQFF.